The rows below give T cell receptor beta chains drawn from one sample of a study of OX40 agonist ivuxolimab in advanced cancers. The repertoire was sequenced with immunoSEQ multiplex PCR; TCRdb's copy has only in-frame clones and lacks some. The data show 60,000 to 95,000 clones, more than 75% seen once. The source material was CD4+ or CD8+ T cells sorted from blood, sampled in a trial of the OX40 agonist ivuxolimab. Every receptor here comes from an adult with an advanced solid tumor such as melanoma, head and neck, liver or kidney cancer. CDR3s include the opening cysteine and the closing phenylalanine or tryptophan. The order of the fields is D gene, clone size, J gene, V gene, CDR3 DNA, CDR3 protein. The D gene is left open where the match is weak. For some rows the clone size is stated as once, few or many, or as a class when expanded; others skip it.

D gene: .; clone size: once; J gene: TRBJ1-5; V gene: TRBV7-2; CDR3 DNA: TGTGCCAGCAGCTTGGGTTGGCCTGGCAAGCAGCCCCAGCATTTT; CDR3 protein: CASSLGWPGKQPQHF
D gene: .; clone size: .; J gene: TRBJ2-2; V gene: TRBV27; CDR3 DNA: TGTGCCAGCAGTTTATTTTGGGGTACCGGGGAGCTGTTTTTT; CDR3 protein: CASSLFWGTGELFF
D gene: .; clone size: .; J gene: TRBJ2-1; V gene: TRBV7-2; CDR3 DNA: TGTGTCAGCAGCCTGAGACAGGTCGGTGAGCAGTTCTTC; CDR3 protein: CVSSLRQVGEQFF
D gene: .; clone size: .; J gene: TRBJ2-7; V gene: TRBV27; CDR3 DNA: TGTGCCAGTAGTCCAGGGTTATTGAGCTCCTACGAGCAGTACTTC; CDR3 protein: CASSPGLLSSYEQYF
D gene: TRBD1; clone size: .; J gene: TRBJ2-5; V gene: TRBV10-3; CDR3 DNA: TGTGCCATCAGTGTCCCAGGGGGAGAGACCCAGTACTTC; CDR3 protein: CAISVPGGETQYF
D gene: .; clone size: .; J gene: TRBJ1-1; V gene: TRBV5-1; CDR3 DNA: TGCGCCAGCAGCCCCTCACTGGGCGTCTGGACCACTGAAGCTTTCTTT; CDR3 protein: CASSPSLGVWTTEAFF
D gene: TRBD1; clone size: .; J gene: TRBJ1-4; V gene: TRBV9; CDR3 DNA: TGTGCCAGCAGCTCGACTCAGGGGGGTGAAAAACTGTTTTTT; CDR3 protein: CASSSTQGGEKLFF
D gene: .; clone size: .; J gene: TRBJ2-2; V gene: TRBV7-9; CDR3 DNA: TGTGCCAGCAGCTTAGGGACACCCGGGGAGCTGTTTTTT; CDR3 protein: CASSLGTPGELFF
D gene: TRBD2; clone size: .; J gene: TRBJ2-3; V gene: TRBV9; CDR3 DNA: TGTGCCAGCAGCGTAGAATGGACTAGCGGGGGTATAGCGCAGTATTTT; CDR3 protein: CASSVEWTSGGIAQYF
D gene: .; clone size: .; J gene: TRBJ1-4; V gene: TRBV9; CDR3 DNA: TGTGCCAGCACTTCGGGGGGGAATGAAAAACTGTTTTTT; CDR3 protein: CASTSGGNEKLFF
D gene: TRBD2; clone size: .; J gene: TRBJ2-7; V gene: TRBV4-2; CDR3 DNA: TGTGCCAGCAGCCAAGCGGCTAGCGGGGGGTCCTACGAGCAGTACTTC; CDR3 protein: CASSQAASGGSYEQYF
D gene: .; clone size: once; J gene: TRBJ1-2; V gene: TRBV2; CDR3 DNA: TGTGCCAGCAGTCCCCAGGGAATTAATGGCTACACCTTC; CDR3 protein: CASSPQGINGYTF